The rows below give T cell receptor beta chains drawn from one sample of a study of T cell responses to AZD1222 COVID-19 vaccine. Sequencing was performed with immunoSEQ multiplex PCR; in TCRdb, only in-frame clones are kept and a portion is missing. The sample lists approximately 110,000 clones, approximately 90% occurring once. The sample was peripheral blood, taken on day 0 of AZD1222 vaccination. The receptor set was obtained from an adult in good health. The CDR3 runs from the conserved cysteine through the conserved F or W. A D gene is named only where the DNA matches it firmly. Not all rows give a size; the values are once, few, many and, for expanded clones, a class.

clone size,D gene,J gene,V gene,CDR3 protein,CDR3 DNA
NA,NA,TRBJ2-7,TRBV5-5,CASSLSLATFYEQYF,TGTGCCAGCAGCTTAAGTCTAGCGACCTTCTACGAGCAGTACTTC
NA,NA,TRBJ1-6,TRBV11-3,CASSLDQGGSDSPLHF,TGTGCCAGCAGCTTAGATCAGGGAGGCTCAGATTCACCCCTCCACTTT
NA,NA,TRBJ2-7,TRBV23-1,CASSQNTSSSYEQYF,TGCGCCAGCAGTCAAAACACATCCTCCTCCTACGAGCAGTACTTC
NA,NA,TRBJ2-3,TRBV5-6,CASSYRADLYF,TGTGCCAGCAGCTACAGGGCGGATCTGTATTTT
once,NA,TRBJ2-7,TRBV27,CASRHRDAYEQYF,TGTGCCAGCAGACACCGGGACGCCTACGAGCAGTACTTC
NA,TRBD2,TRBJ2-2,TRBV9,CASSVELAGGPGELFF,TGTGCCAGCAGCGTAGAACTAGCGGGAGGTCCCGGGGAGCTGTTTTTT
NA,NA,TRBJ2-3,TRBV7-2,CASSFRMRGTDTQYF,TGTGCCAGCAGCTTTCGGATGCGGGGAACAGATACGCAGTATTTT
few,NA,TRBJ1-1,TRBV10-3,CAIRPWGESGPRGTEAFF,TGTGCCATCAGACCGTGGGGGGAGTCAGGACCCCGAGGGACTGAAGCTTTCTTT
NA,NA,TRBJ1-1,TRBV10-3,CAISVTGLPNTEAFF,TGTGCCATCAGTGTGACGGGACTGCCGAACACTGAAGCTTTCTTT
NA,NA,TRBJ1-2,TRBV5-1,CASKQENGYTF,TGCGCCAGCAAACAGGAGAATGGCTACACCTTC
NA,TRBD1,TRBJ2-1,TRBV19,CASSAPGQGAYEQFF,TGTGCCAGTAGTGCCCCGGGACAGGGGGCCTATGAGCAGTTCTTC
NA,NA,TRBJ2-7,TRBV27,CASGSYSGDEQYF,TGTGCCAGCGGCTCATACTCCGGAGACGAGCAGTACTTC
NA,NA,TRBJ1-5,TRBV27,CASSLGSNQPQHF,TGTGCCAGCAGTCTTGGGAGCAATCAGCCCCAGCATTTT
few,NA,TRBJ1-5,TRBV4-2,CASSQPGLSNQPQHF,TGTGCCAGCAGCCAACCGGGGCTTAGCAATCAGCCCCAGCATTTT
few,TRBD1,TRBJ2-1,TRBV5-1,CATSMATGGLNEQFF,TGCGCCACCTCAATGGCTACAGGGGGGCTTAATGAGCAGTTCTTC
NA,TRBD1,TRBJ1-2,TRBV7-3,CASSSYDRGVDYGYTF,TGTGCCAGCAGCTCGTACGACAGGGGGGTAGACTATGGCTACACCTTC
once,NA,TRBJ1-1,TRBV11-1,CASSFSYTEAFF,TGTGCCAGCAGCTTTTCGTACACTGAAGCTTTCTTT